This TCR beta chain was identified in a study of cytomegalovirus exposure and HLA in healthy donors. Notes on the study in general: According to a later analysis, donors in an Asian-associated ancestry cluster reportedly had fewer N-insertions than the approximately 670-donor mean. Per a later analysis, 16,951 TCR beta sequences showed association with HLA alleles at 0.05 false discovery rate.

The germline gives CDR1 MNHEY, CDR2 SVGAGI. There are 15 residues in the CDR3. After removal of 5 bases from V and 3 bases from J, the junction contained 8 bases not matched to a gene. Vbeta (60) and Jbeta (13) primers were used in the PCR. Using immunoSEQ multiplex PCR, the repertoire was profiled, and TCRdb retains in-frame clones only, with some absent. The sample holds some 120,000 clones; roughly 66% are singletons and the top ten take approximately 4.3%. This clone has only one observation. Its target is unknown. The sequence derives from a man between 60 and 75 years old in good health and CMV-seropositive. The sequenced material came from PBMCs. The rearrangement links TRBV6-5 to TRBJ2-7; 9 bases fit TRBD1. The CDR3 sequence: CASSQDRGVIYEQYF. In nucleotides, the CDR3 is TGTGCCAGCAGTCAAGACAGGGGGGTAATCTACGAGCAGTACTTC.